This passage covers 22 T cell receptor beta chains from one sample sequenced in a study of cytomegalovirus exposure and HLA in healthy donors. PCR involved 60 Vbeta and 13 Jbeta primers. Data came from immunoSEQ multiplex PCR; TCRdb stores just in-frame clones and leaves some out. Here the sample spans some 200,000 clones, almost 70% being singletons. The sample taken for sequencing was PBMCs. The receptor set was obtained from a man aged 35 to 55 in good health and CMV-seropositive.

This chain links TRBV19 with TRBJ1-2, with TRBD1 matching 9 bases. Germline V lookup: CDR1 LNHDA, CDR2 SQIVND (reference sequence). With V trimmed by 5 bases and J by 5 bases, 6 bases remained unmatched. The CDR3 extends over 14 amino acids. CDR3 nucleotides: TGTGCCAGTAGTGGCGGGACAGGGCCTTATGGCTACACCTTC. Its protein is CASSGGTGPYGYTF.

This clone was seen just once. J is TRBJ2-3 and V is TRBV5-1, with D possibly being TRBD1 (6 bases). Germline V lookup: CDR1 SGHRS, CDR2 YFSETQ. Trimming took off 2 bases at V and 3 bases at J, with 10 bases between the two ends. This CDR3 has 14 residues. The CDR3 DNA reads as TGCGCCAGCAGCTTAAACAGGGCAACAGATACGCAGTATTTT. This gives the protein CASSLNRATDTQYF.

As DNA, the CDR3 is TGCGCCAGCAGCCAAGAGGGCCAAAGCCAACCCTATGGCTACACCTTC. Protein product: CASSQEGQSQPYGYTF. The chain is built from TRBV4-3 and TRBJ1-2, with D hard to call. The germline V gene encodes CDR1 LGHNA and CDR2 YSLEER. Trimming cost V 0 bases and J 4 bases, with 15 bases left between them. The CDR3 loop spans 16 amino acids.

The CDR3 DNA is TGTGCCAGCCTGGCAGGCAATCAGCCCCAGCATTTT. This gives the protein CASLAGNQPQHF. The J gene is TRBJ1-5, the V gene TRBV28; D ambiguous. This CDR3 contains 12 residues. The germline V gene encodes CDR1 MDHEN and CDR2 SYDVKM. Trimming removed 8 bases at V and 2 bases at J, with 7 bases between.

The chain employs TRBV7-2 and TRBJ1-1; no clear D gene. Trimming removed 2 bases at V and 5 bases at J, with 9 bases between. The CDR3 runs to 13 residues. CDR1 SGHTA and CDR2 FQGNSA come from the germline V gene. The CDR3 region has the DNA TGTGCCAGCAGCTTAAGGGAGGGTACTGAAGCTTTCTTT. Amino acid sequence: CASSLREGTEAFF.

The gene calls are TRBV13 and TRBJ2-5, with 8 bases identical to TRBD1. Trimming at V came to 4 bases and at J to 4 bases, leaving 17 bases not matched to a gene. The CDR3 covers 18 residues. Germline V gives CDR1 PRHDT, CDR2 FYEKMQ (reference sequence). The CDR3 sequence is CASSSLGEGQGLLETQYF. The DNA of the CDR3 is TGTGCCAGCAGCTCCCTAGGGGAAGGACAGGGCCTGTTAGAGACCCAGTACTTC.

The chain carries TRBV19 and TRBJ2-2; 8 positions agree with TRBD1. This CDR3 is built from 16 residues. J gave up 4 bases and V 3 bases, and 7 bases lay outside the gene matches. Germline V gives CDR1 LNHDA, CDR2 SQIVND (reference sequence). CDR3 DNA sequence: TGTGCCAGTAGTATGGGCGACAGGGGCATCACCGGGGAGCTGTTTTTT. Residues: CASSMGDRGITGELFF.

This clone has just one count. The chain joins TRBV5-8 to TRBJ2-3; TRBD1 might be the D (6 bases). The CDR3 spans 16 residues. V dropped 0 bases and J dropped 5 bases, with 16 bases sitting between them. From germline, CDR1 is SGHTS and CDR2 YDEGEE. This CDR3 reads CASSLGAGASGDTQYF. The CDR3 nucleotides are TGTGCCAGCAGCTTGGGGGCAGGGGCTAGTGGAGATACGCAGTATTTT.

The CDR3, as DNA: TGCAGCGTAGAGACAGGCCCCTACAATGAGCAGTTCTTC. This encodes CSVETGPYNEQFF. The chain has TRBV29-1 and TRBJ2-1; TRBD1 is a possible D gene (6 bases). V gave up 6 bases and J gave up 2 bases, with 11 bases separating them. CDR3 length: 13 residues. The germline V gene encodes CDR1 SQVTM and CDR2 ANQGSEA.

The rearrangement links TRBV25-1 to TRBJ1-1; D might be TRBD1 (5 bases). Between the trimmed V and J ends, which lost 1 base and 3 bases, there was a span of 12 bases. The CDR3 runs 15 residues. Germline-derived CDR1 and CDR2 are MGHDK and SYGVNS. The chain's CDR3 is CASSEFGGGHTEAFF. The DNA of the CDR3 is TGTGCCAGCAGTGAATTCGGGGGTGGGCACACTGAAGCTTTCTTT. Filled out from reference TRBV25-1 and TRBJ1-1, the complete variable domain reads EADIYQTPRYLVIGTGKKITLECSQTMGHDKMYWYQQDPGMELHLIHYSYGVNSTEKGDLSSESTVSRIRTEHFPLTLESARPSHTSQYLCASSEFGGGHTEAFFGQGTRLTVV.

The V gene is TRBV6-4, the J gene TRBJ1-2; TRBD1 agrees at 9 bases. The germline V gene has CDR1 MRHNA and CDR2 SNTAGT. This CDR3 spans 16 amino acids. V was clipped by 5 bases and J by 7 bases; unmatched bases: 14. CDR3 bases: TGTGCCAGCAGTTCTACTTTCAGGACAGGGGAACTTGGCTACACCTTC. It is translated as CASSSTFRTGELGYTF.

With respect to this clone: Distinct nucleotide sequences in the sample also encode this CDR3. This chain's CDR3 is CASSIRQGSVYNSPLHF. CDR3 DNA: TGTGCCAGCAGTATACGACAGGGTTCAGTCTATAATTCACCCCTCCACTTT. This chain uses TRBV28 with TRBJ1-6; 7 bases line up with TRBD1. CDR1 and CDR2 from the germline V gene are MDHEN and SYDVKM. The CDR3 covers 17 residues. Trimming took 5 bases from V and 3 from J; bases not matched to a gene: 10.

The chain carries TRBV10-2 and TRBJ1-1; no definite D call. V was shortened by 6 bases and J by 1 base, with 12 bases between the two germline ends. Germline assignment: CDR1 WSHSY and CDR2 SAAADI. The CDR3 is 14 amino acids. The CDR3 DNA reads TGCGCCAGCAGCCCTTCACGGGGGAACACTGAAGCTTTCTTT. Its protein product is CASSPSRGNTEAFF.

This chain links TRBV19 with TRBJ1-3; the D gene is possibly TRBD1 (5 bases). The V gene lost 6 bases and the J gene lost 0 bases, with 12 bases spanning the gap. The CDR3 consists of 15 residues. The V gene's germline CDR1 is LNHDA and CDR2 SQIVND (reference sequence). The CDR3 sequence: CASSQTAISGNTIYF. CDR3 nucleotides: TGTGCCAGTAGCCAGACAGCTATCTCTGGAAACACCATATATTTT.

The rearrangement uses TRBV15 and TRBJ2-7; TRBD2 is a possible D gene (6 bases). CDR1 and CDR2 (germline): LNHNV, YYDKDF (reference sequence). The ends were cut back, 1 base at V and 3 bases at J, with 13 bases in the middle. This CDR3 contains 15 residues. The CDR3 DNA sequence: TGTGCCACCAGCAGAGGCCTAGCGCCAAACTACGAGCAGTACTTC. It is translated as CATSRGLAPNYEQYF.

This chain links TRBV6-6 with TRBJ2-3; tentative D call: TRBD1 (6 bases). CDR1 is MNHNY, CDR2 SVGAGI, per germline (reference sequence). V was clipped by 5 bases and J by 1 base, with 13 bases between them. This CDR3 is built from 15 residues. The CDR3 nucleotides read TGTGCCAGCAGTCAACCCAGGGGTCGCACAGATACGCAGTATTTT. Translation gives CASSQPRGRTDTQYF.

The rearrangement links TRBV9 to TRBJ2-3; D remains unclear. The V end lost 0 bases, the J end lost 2 bases, and 13 bases lay between the germline ends. Per germline, CDR1 SGDLS and CDR2 YYNGEE. The CDR3 length is 16 residues. The CDR3 sequence is CASSVGSQRITDTQYF. CDR3 sequence (DNA): TGTGCCAGCAGCGTAGGGAGTCAGAGAATCACAGATACGCAGTATTTT.

The rearrangement links TRBV19 to TRBJ1-5, with D possibly being TRBD1 (5 bases). The V end lost 4 bases, the J end lost 1 base, and 20 bases lay between the germline ends. CDR1 is LNHDA and CDR2 is SQIVND in the germline V gene (reference sequence). The length of the CDR3 is 18 residues. As DNA, the CDR3 is TGTGCCAGTAGTAATGGGGCCCCCGGGTGGGGAAGCAATCAGCCCCAGCATTTT. It codes for CASSNGAPGWGSNQPQHF.

The J gene is TRBJ1-5, the V gene TRBV2, with 7 bases lining up with TRBD1. J was trimmed by 7 bases and V by 4 bases; bases with no gene match: 4. The CDR3 spans 13 residues. The germline V gene has CDR1 SNHLY and CDR2 FYNNEI. DNA of the CDR3: TGTGCCAGCAGTGGCCAGGGGGAGCAGCCCCAGCATTTT. Amino acids: CASSGQGEQPQHF.

This chain uses TRBV7-2 with TRBJ2-2; D ambiguous. This CDR3 contains 13 residues. V shed 6 bases and J shed 5 bases, with 10 bases lying between them. CDR1 SGHTA and CDR2 FQGNSA come from the germline V gene. The CDR3 loop is CASSSIGTGELFF. The CDR3 nucleotides are TGTGCCAGCAGTTCGATCGGTACCGGGGAGCTGTTTTTT.

The chain couples TRBV9 to TRBJ2-7; D unresolved. There are 12 residues in the CDR3. From germline, CDR1 is SGDLS and CDR2 YYNGEE. The V and J ends lost 0 bases and 5 bases respectively, with 6 bases between them. CDR3 residues: CASSVVVHEQYF. As DNA, the CDR3 is TGTGCCAGCAGCGTAGTAGTCCACGAGCAGTACTTC.

This clone was detected a few times. The chain links TRBV27 to TRBJ2-3; 8 positions match TRBD1. V lost 10 bases to trimming and J lost 7 bases; unmatched junction nucleotides: 10. Germline V CDR1 and CDR2: MNHEY, SMNVEV (reference sequence). The CDR3 consists of 13 residues. The CDR3, as DNA: TGTGCCACACAACAGGGGGTGTTAAATACGCAGTATTTT. Translation: CATQQGVLNTQYF.